Following are 26 T cell receptor beta chains from one sample sequenced in a study of blood T cell repertoires in COVID-19. Data came from immunoSEQ multiplex PCR; TCRdb stores just in-frame clones and leaves some out. The sample records roughly 390,000 clones, 80% to 90% being singletons. The sequencing sample was made of peripheral blood. These receptors originate from a woman aged 25-40 years with COVID-19, enrolled during active disease.

This clone came up once. The chain uses TRBV24-1 and TRBJ2-3, with 7 bases matching TRBD2. The V segment lost 2 bases and the J segment 4 bases; nucleotides outside the gene matches: 5. Germline V lookup: CDR1 KGHDR, CDR2 SFDVKD. The CDR3 is 15 amino acids. CDR3 sequence reads: CATSDYRLAPDTQYF. CDR3 nucleotide sequence: TGTGCCACCAGTGATTACCGACTAGCCCCAGATACGCAGTATTTT.

V is TRBV4-2 and J is TRBJ2-3; 11 bases agree with TRBD2. Looked up from germline, CDR1 is LGHNA and CDR2 is YNFKEQ. Unmatched junction bases numbered 6, after V lost 2 bases and J lost 2 bases. This CDR3 contains 17 residues. CDR3 sequence: CASSQSVLAGVTDTQYF. In nucleotides, the CDR3 is TGTGCCAGCAGCCAAAGTGTACTAGCGGGAGTCACAGATACGCAGTATTTT.

The chain links TRBV29-1 to TRBJ2-1; TRBD2 agrees at 8 bases. The J segment lost 6 bases and the V segment lost 4 bases, leaving 8 bases of the junction unmatched. Germline loops: CDR1 SQVTM, CDR2 ANQGSEA. The CDR3 totals 14 residues. The CDR3 DNA follows: TGCAGCGTTGCGGGACTAGTACGTATCAATGAGCAGTTCTTC. This codes for CSVAGLVRINEQFF.

V gene TRBV5-1 combines with J gene TRBJ1-3; 7 nucleotides agree with TRBD1. V was pared by 1 base and J by 0 bases, with 1 base of the junction left unmatched. This CDR3 contains 15 residues. CDR1 and CDR2 (germline): SGHRS, YFSETQ. For the CDR3, the DNA is TGCGCCAGCAGCTTGACAGGGGCCTCTGGAAACACCATATATTTT. It is translated as CASSLTGASGNTIYF. Variable domain in full (rest from reference TRBV5-1 and TRBJ1-3): KAGVTQTPRYLIKTRGQQVTLSCSPISGHRSVSWYQQTPGQGLQFLFEYFSETQRNKGNFPGRFSGRQFSNSRSEMNVSTLELGDSALYLCASSLTGASGNTIYFGEGSWLTVV.

The table lists this clone with a few counts. This rearrangement joins TRBV7-9 to TRBJ2-2; no clear D gene. The germline gives CDR1 SEHNR, CDR2 FQNEAQ (reference sequence). The CDR3 is made up of 14 amino acids. Trimming shortened V by 5 bases and J by 7 bases, and 14 bases separated the two germline ends. The CDR3 DNA sequence: TGTGCCAGCAGCCTCCACGTGTCCGGCGGGGAGCTGTTTTTT. Amino acids: CASSLHVSGGELFF. Variable domain in full (rest from reference TRBV7-9 and TRBJ2-2): DTGVSQNPRHKITKRGQNVTFRCDPISEHNRLYWYRQTLGQGPEFLTYFQNEAQLEKSRLLSDRFSAERPKGSFSTLEIQRTEQGDSAMYLCASSLHVSGGELFFGEGSRLTVL.

The CDR3 coding sequence is TGTGCCAGCAGTGTGGGAGATTCACCCCTCCACTTT. Protein sequence: CASSVGDSPLHF. J is TRBJ1-6 and V is TRBV28; D call uncertain. V was trimmed by 5 bases and J by 8 bases, leaving 7 bases between them. The CDR3 consists of 12 residues. Germline loops: CDR1 MDHEN, CDR2 SYDVKM.

This rearrangement joins TRBV7-9 to TRBJ1-5; D is uncertain. The CDR3 extends over 13 amino acids. In germline, CDR1 is SEHNR, CDR2 FQNEAQ (reference sequence). Trimming cost V 4 bases and J 2 bases, with 6 bases left between them. In DNA form, the CDR3 reads TGTGCCAGCAGCTCGGTGGGCAATCAGCCCCAGCATTTT. It specifies CASSSVGNQPQHF. The full variable domain, its missing parts supplied by reference TRBV7-9 and TRBJ1-5, is DTGVSQNPRHKITKRGQNVTFRCDPISEHNRLYWYRQTLGQGPEFLTYFQNEAQLEKSRLLSDRFSAERPKGSFSTLEIQRTEQGDSAMYLCASSSVGNQPQHFGDGTRLSIL.

The chain is built from TRBV10-3 and TRBJ1-5, with D possibly being TRBD1 (5 bases). The ends were cut back, 3 bases at V and 3 bases at J, with 15 bases in the middle. Germline lookup yields CDR1 ENHRY and CDR2 SYGVKD. This CDR3 contains 16 residues. Here the CDR3 reads CAISDSRGTINQPQHF. The CDR3 DNA reads as TGTGCCATCAGTGATTCCCGAGGGACTATCAATCAGCCCCAGCATTTT.

V gene TRBV29-1 combines with J gene TRBJ2-1, with 7 positions matching TRBD2. The V segment lost 8 bases and the J segment 4 bases; nucleotides outside the gene matches: 11. The length of the CDR3 is 14 residues. Germline V gives CDR1 SQVTM, CDR2 ANQGSEA. The CDR3 spells CSIGPSGAYNEQFF. In DNA form, the CDR3 reads TGCAGCATAGGCCCTAGCGGAGCTTACAATGAGCAGTTCTTC.

A few counts support this clone. The genes are TRBV24-1 and TRBJ1-2, with D maybe TRBD1 (6 bases). Germline V gives CDR1 KGHDR, CDR2 SFDVKD. V was trimmed by 3 bases and J by 3 bases, leaving 13 bases between them. The CDR3 spans 15 residues. For the CDR3, the DNA is TGTGCCACCAGTGATCCGACAGGTGATGACTATGGCTACACCTTC. Translated, it gives CATSDPTGDDYGYTF.

V usage is TRBV28 and J usage is TRBJ2-7; 15 nucleotides line up with TRBD2. The CDR3 runs to 15 residues. CDR1 and CDR2 from the germline V gene are MDHEN and SYDVKM. Trimming at V came to 6 bases and at J to 4 bases, leaving 4 bases not matched to a gene. The CDR3 DNA reads as TGTGCCAGCAGCCTGGGACTAGCGGGAGGATACGAGCAGTACTTC. It translates to CASSLGLAGGYEQYF.

The V call is TRBV20-1, the J call TRBJ1-6, with D maybe TRBD1 (5 bases). Germline V lookup: CDR1 DFQATT, CDR2 SNEGSKA (reference sequence). The V end was cut by 2 bases, the J end by 9 bases, with 5 bases between. This CDR3 contains 11 residues. The CDR3 DNA reads as TGCAGTGCTAGAACAGGTTCACCCCTCCACTTT. It is translated as CSARTGSPLHF.

The chain couples TRBV18 to TRBJ2-5, with D possibly matching TRBD1 (5 bases). Deletions cut 3 bases from V and 1 base from J, with 18 bases between. Germline V CDR1 and CDR2: KGHSH, LQKENI. The length of the CDR3 is 17 residues. DNA for the CDR3: TGTGCCAGCTCACCTTTTGGACGACAGCTCATCCAAGAGACCCAGTACTTC. It yields the protein CASSPFGRQLIQETQYF.

The chain joins TRBV28 to TRBJ2-3, with 11 bases matching TRBD2. This CDR3 comprises 16 residues. The germline V gene has CDR1 MDHEN and CDR2 SYDVKM. V lost 7 bases and J lost 4; bases outside the gene matches: 10. The CDR3, as DNA: TGTGCCAGCATTGGGGTAGCGGGAGGGCCATCAGATACGCAGTATTTT. This encodes CASIGVAGGPSDTQYF.

The rearrangement links TRBV28 to TRBJ2-5; the match to TRBD2 covers 15 bases. Germline CDR1 reads MDHEN; CDR2 reads SYDVKM. J lost 5 bases, V lost 5 bases, and 6 bases had no gene match. The CDR3 loop spans 16 amino acids. This CDR3 is CASSQPGLAGGETQYF. In DNA, the CDR3 is TGTGCCAGCAGTCAACCCGGACTAGCGGGAGGGGAGACCCAGTACTTC.

The chain joins TRBV5-1 to TRBJ1-3; 7 bases map to TRBD1. Germline CDR1 and CDR2: SGHRS and YFSETQ. The CDR3 has 16 amino acids. Unmatched junction bases numbered 11, after V lost 4 bases and J lost 4 bases. CDR3 DNA sequence: TGCGCCAGCAGCCCTCCAGGGGGAGATTCGGGAAACACCATATATTTT. This codes for CASSPPGGDSGNTIYF.

The chain combines TRBV3-1 (or the pseudogene TRBV3-2) with TRBJ2-2; D is undetermined. V gave up 4 bases and J gave up 1 base, with 7 bases separating them. The germline V gene has CDR1 LGHDT and CDR2 YNNKEL (reference sequence). There are 14 residues in the CDR3. The chain's CDR3 is CASSPHRNTGELFF. CDR3 DNA sequence: TGTGCCAGCAGCCCTCACAGGAACACCGGGGAGCTGTTTTTT.

This clone was seen many times. Other DNA sequences in the sample encode the same CDR3. V and J are TRBV12-3 or TRBV12-4 and TRBJ1-1; 7 bases are a match to TRBD1. V was clipped by 5 bases and J by 4 bases; unmatched bases: 1. This CDR3 region has 12 residues. For the CDR3, the DNA is TGTGCCAGCAGTCAGGGGGGCACTGAAGCTTTCTTT. Its protein is CASSQGGTEAFF.

The DNA for the CDR3 is TGCGCCAGCAGCCCCTTACTGGGCCTTAATGAAAAACTGTTTTTT. This translates into CASSPLLGLNEKLFF. V gene TRBV4-3 combines with J gene TRBJ1-4; D remains ambiguous. Looked up from germline, CDR1 is LGHNA and CDR2 is YSLEER. V lost 4 bases and J lost 4, with 13 bases in between. The CDR3 is 15 amino acids.

The V gene is TRBV5-4, the J gene TRBJ2-4; D ambiguous. Per the germline V gene, CDR1 is SGHNT and CDR2 is YYREEE (reference sequence). The CDR3 has 13 amino acids. Deletions cut 4 bases from V and 3 bases from J, with 8 bases between. The CDR3: CASSGGGKNIQYF. The CDR3 DNA follows: TGTGCCAGCAGCGGCGGTGGCAAAAACATTCAGTACTTC.

The chain carries TRBV27 and TRBJ2-1; no definite D call. Germline V gives CDR1 MNHEY, CDR2 SMNVEV (reference sequence). The CDR3 contains 14 residues. V lost 4 bases, J lost 4 bases, and 11 bases lay in between. The CDR3 sequence: CASSSPAEYNEQFF. The DNA for the CDR3 is TGTGCCAGCAGTTCCCCGGCGGAGTACAATGAGCAGTTCTTC.

This chain links TRBV24-1 with TRBJ2-5; 9 bases match TRBD2. Per germline, CDR1 KGHDR and CDR2 SFDVKD. CDR3 size: 15 residues. V shed 4 bases and J 5 bases; nucleotides not matched to a gene: 7. The CDR3 loop is CATSEMTSGDETQYF. The CDR3 DNA reads TGTGCCACCAGTGAAATGACTAGCGGAGACGAGACCCAGTACTTC.

This clone was counted once. The chain joins TRBV24-1 to TRBJ2-5; 12 nucleotides align to TRBD2. Unmatched junction bases numbered 5, after V lost 5 bases and J lost 2 bases. The length of the CDR3 is 16 residues. The V gene's germline CDR1 is KGHDR and CDR2 SFDVKD. The CDR3, as DNA: TGTGCCACCAGTGTCGGACTAGCGGGGTTACAAGAGACCCAGTACTTC. Amino acid sequence: CATSVGLAGLQETQYF.

J is TRBJ2-2 and V is TRBV10-2; 9 bases are a match to TRBD2. The length of the CDR3 is 15 residues. The germline CDR1 and CDR2 sequences are WSHSY and SAAADI. The J segment lost 5 bases and the V segment lost 11 bases, leaving 12 bases of the junction unmatched. The DNA for the CDR3 is TGCGCCGCACGCCAGGCGGGAGGGCCTACCGGGGAGCTGTTTTTT. Translating gives CAARQAGGPTGELFF.

This clone was found once. This sequence joins TRBV7-2 and TRBJ2-5, with D possibly TRBD1 on 7 matching bases. Trimming took 5 bases from V and 5 from J, leaving 18 bases between them. Germline V CDR1 and CDR2: SGHTA, FQGNSA. The CDR3 totals 15 residues. CDR3 sequence: CASSPRQGAGETQYF. The CDR3 coding sequence is TGTGCCAGCAGCCCCCGACAGGGAGCGGGCGAGACCCAGTACTTC.

This chain links TRBV6-1 with TRBJ2-7, with 10 positions matching TRBD2. Unmatched junction bases numbered 3, after V lost 2 bases and J lost 5 bases. CDR1 is MNHNS and CDR2 is SASEGT in the germline V gene. The CDR3 extends over 14 amino acids. The CDR3 coding sequence is TGTGCCAGCAGTGAAAGGGGACTAGCGAACGAGCAGTACTTC. Translating gives CASSERGLANEQYF.